This is a list of T cell receptor beta chains from one sample in a study of beta chain features in type 1 diabetes. The table came from immunoSEQ multiplex PCR; TCRdb's copy has only in-frame clones and leaves some out. In the table there are about 240,000 clones, about 15% of which are singletons. Sequenced material: naive CD4+ T cells from blood. The receptor set was obtained from a young man with type 1 diabetes. Each CDR3 is given with its conserved first and last residue. The order of the fields is J gene, clone size, V gene, D gene, CDR3 protein, CDR3 DNA. The D gene is left open where the match is weak. Clone size appears in some rows only: once, few, many, or a class for an expanded clone.

j_call: TRBJ1-4; clone_size: few; v_call: TRBV2; d_call: NA; cdr3_aa: CASSELGAGSEKLFF; cdr3_nt: TGTGCCAGCAGTGAACTAGGGGCAGGTTCCGAAAAACTGTTTTTT
j_call: TRBJ2-3; clone_size: few; v_call: TRBV29-1; d_call: TRBD2; cdr3_aa: CSVPERGALDTQYF; cdr3_nt: TGCAGCGTCCCCGAGCGGGGGGCCTTAGATACGCAGTATTTT
j_call: TRBJ2-2; clone_size: few; v_call: TRBV27; d_call: NA; cdr3_aa: CAIRRAGNIGELFF; cdr3_nt: TGTGCAATTCGGCGAGCAGGGAATATCGGGGAGCTGTTTTTT
j_call: TRBJ1-1; clone_size: few; v_call: TRBV23-1; d_call: NA; cdr3_aa: CASSQLSRQEGGRQILDTEAFF; cdr3_nt: TGCGCCAGCAGTCAATTATCGAGACAGGAAGGCGGGCGGCAGATCTTGGACACTGAAGCTTTCTTT
j_call: TRBJ2-1; clone_size: NA; v_call: TRBV6-5; d_call: TRBD1; cdr3_aa: CASSSQGHEQFF; cdr3_nt: TGTGCCAGCAGTTCACAGGGGCATGAGCAGTTCTTC
j_call: TRBJ1-2; clone_size: NA; v_call: TRBV7-9; d_call: TRBD1; cdr3_aa: CASSPSGTGDGYTF; cdr3_nt: TGTGCCAGCAGTCCTAGTGGGACAGGGGACGGCTACACCTTC
j_call: TRBJ2-7; clone_size: few; v_call: TRBV30; d_call: NA; cdr3_aa: CAWQDKLSGEQYF; cdr3_nt: TGTGCCTGGCAGGACAAACTCTCGGGCGAGCAGTACTTC
j_call: TRBJ2-3; clone_size: few; v_call: TRBV30; d_call: NA; cdr3_aa: CAWSARVFTDTQYF; cdr3_nt: TGTGCCTGGAGTGCCAGGGTCTTCACAGATACGCAGTATTTT
j_call: TRBJ1-2; clone_size: NA; v_call: TRBV5-1; d_call: NA; cdr3_aa: CASSLGETGYGYTF; cdr3_nt: TGCGCCAGCAGCTTGGGCGAAACAGGCTATGGCTACACCTTC
j_call: TRBJ2-5; clone_size: NA; v_call: TRBV5-1; d_call: NA; cdr3_aa: CASSLADMEGETQYF; cdr3_nt: TGCGCCAGCAGCTTGGCAGACATGGAGGGGGAGACCCAGTACTTC
j_call: TRBJ1-2; clone_size: few; v_call: TRBV5-4; d_call: NA; cdr3_aa: CASSQGLDYGYTF; cdr3_nt: TGTGCCAGCAGCCAGGGATTAGATTATGGCTACACCTTC
j_call: TRBJ2-7; clone_size: few; v_call: TRBV6-5; d_call: NA; cdr3_aa: CASSYSRVAAYEQYF; cdr3_nt: TGTGCCAGCAGTTACTCCAGGGTCGCAGCCTACGAGCAGTACTTC
j_call: TRBJ2-7; clone_size: NA; v_call: TRBV7-8; d_call: NA; cdr3_aa: CASSLGGNYEQYF; cdr3_nt: TGTGCCAGCAGCTTAGGAGGCAACTACGAGCAGTACTTC
j_call: TRBJ1-1; clone_size: NA; v_call: TRBV5-1; d_call: NA; cdr3_aa: CASSLNGEAFF; cdr3_nt: TGCGCCAGCAGCTTGAACGGTGAAGCTTTCTTT
j_call: TRBJ1-1; clone_size: NA; v_call: TRBV25-1; d_call: NA; cdr3_aa: CASSKNTEAFF; cdr3_nt: TGTGCCAGCAGCAAGAACACTGAAGCTTTCTTT
j_call: TRBJ1-4; clone_size: few; v_call: TRBV4-1; d_call: NA; cdr3_aa: CASSQEGGLGEKLFF; cdr3_nt: TGCGCCAGCAGCCAAGAAGGGGGTCTCGGTGAAAAACTGTTTTTT
j_call: TRBJ2-2; clone_size: few; v_call: TRBV19; d_call: NA; cdr3_aa: CASSSRTVNTGELFF; cdr3_nt: TGTGCCAGTAGTTCCAGGACAGTCAACACCGGGGAGCTGTTTTTT
j_call: TRBJ1-5; clone_size: NA; v_call: TRBV4-1; d_call: TRBD1; cdr3_aa: CASSQGPDRAGNQPQHF; cdr3_nt: TGCGCCAGCAGCCAAGGCCCGGACAGGGCTGGCAATCAGCCCCAGCATTTT
j_call: TRBJ1-1; clone_size: few; v_call: TRBV5-1; d_call: TRBD1; cdr3_aa: CASSPQGGYTEAFF; cdr3_nt: TGCGCCAGCAGCCCGCAGGGGGGCTACACTGAAGCTTTCTTT
j_call: TRBJ2-7; clone_size: few; v_call: TRBV7-9; d_call: NA; cdr3_aa: CASSLSTATGQYF; cdr3_nt: TGTGCCAGCAGCTTAAGTACAGCCACCGGGCAGTACTTC
j_call: TRBJ2-5; clone_size: few; v_call: TRBV29-1; d_call: TRBD1; cdr3_aa: CSVVGQGVETQYF; cdr3_nt: TGCAGCGTTGTGGGACAGGGCGTGGAGACCCAGTACTTC
j_call: TRBJ1-5; clone_size: NA; v_call: TRBV5-6; d_call: NA; cdr3_aa: CASSRLGDFNQPQHF; cdr3_nt: TGTGCCAGCAGCCGCCTGGGGGACTTCAATCAGCCCCAGCATTTT
j_call: TRBJ2-7; clone_size: few; v_call: TRBV15; d_call: NA; cdr3_aa: CATSRPPDYSTTYEQYF; cdr3_nt: TGTGCCACCAGCAGACCGCCCGACTACAGTACCACCTACGAGCAGTACTTC